This T cell receptor beta chain was identified in a study of T cell responses to AZD1222 COVID-19 vaccine. Sequencing used immunoSEQ multiplex PCR; TCRdb keeps in-frame clones, though not all of them. The data contain 120,000 or so clones, around 89% of them singletons. In the case of this clone: Its antigen is unknown.

The CDR3 has 14 amino acids. CDR1 and CDR2 from the germline V gene are MRHNA and SNTAGT. V shed 6 bases, J shed 0 bases, and the junction held 2 bases outside the gene matches. Study observations and caveats: With dominance at 160-218 and 743-854, vaccine-associated CD4 TCRs spanned spike.

The chain links TRBV6-4 to TRBJ2-1; TRBD2 matches 7 bases. The starting material was peripheral blood, obtained on day 0 of AZD1222 vaccination. This clonotype was obtained from an adult in good health. CDR3 loop: CASSPSGSYNEQFF. The CDR3 nucleotides read TGTGCCAGCAGCCCTAGCGGCTCCTACAATGAGCAGTTCTTC.